These 28 T cell receptor beta chains came from one sample sequenced in a study of shared clonotypes between healthy human individuals. Assay used: immunoSEQ multiplex PCR; TCRdb lists only in-frame clones, some missing. The sample holds roughly 2 million clones, approximately 95% seen once. Material for sequencing was naive CD4+ T cells sorted from blood. Subset meaning: CD45RA+ positively selected. Source of these receptors: a man younger than 35 in good health.

The chain uses TRBV2 and TRBJ1-6, with a tentative D call TRBD1 (6 bases). V lost 5 bases and J 7 bases, leaving 12 bases between the germline ends. The V gene's germline CDR1 is SNHLY and CDR2 FYNNEI. The CDR3 has 14 residues. CDR3 region: CASSQGLANSPLHF. The CDR3 nucleotides are TGTGCCAGCAGTCAGGGGCTGGCGAATTCACCCCTCCACTTT.

CDR3 nucleotide sequence: TGCGCCAGCAGCTTGGAATACGGAAGCAATCAGCCCCAGCATTTT. Its translation: CASSLEYGSNQPQHF. The chain is built from TRBV5-1 and TRBJ1-5; the D is unclear. The germline V and J ends were trimmed by 0 bases and 1 base, with 8 bases remaining between them. Per the germline V gene, CDR1 is SGHRS and CDR2 is YFSETQ. The CDR3 length is 15 residues.

The chain joins TRBV5-4 to TRBJ1-3; 7 nucleotides match TRBD1. The germline V gene has CDR1 SGHNT and CDR2 YYREEE (reference sequence). J gave up 0 bases and V 4 bases, and 4 bases lay outside the gene matches. The CDR3 is 15 amino acids. The CDR3 sequence is CASSRGQSSGNTIYF. The CDR3 coding sequence is TGTGCCAGCAGCAGGGGACAGAGCTCTGGAAACACCATATATTTT.

V gene TRBV19 combines with J gene TRBJ2-7; tentatively, D is TRBD1 (8 bases). The CDR3 length is 16 residues. The germline gives CDR1 LNHDA, CDR2 SQIVND (reference sequence). Trimming pared 5 bases from V and 4 bases from J, leaving 21 bases between. The CDR3 nucleotides are TGTGCCAGTAGTCTGAAACAGGGGGAGGGGATATACGAGCAGTACTTC. Protein: CASSLKQGEGIYEQYF.

This clone was detected once. The chain is built from TRBV7-9 and TRBJ2-5; D is perhaps TRBD2 (6 bases). Deletions cut 3 bases from V and 1 base from J, with 12 bases between. The CDR3 extends over 15 amino acids. CDR1 is SEHNR, CDR2 FQNEAQ, per germline (reference sequence). CDR3 in DNA: TGTGCCAGCAGCTTCAGGGACTCCTTCCAAGAGACCCAGTACTTC. Amino acid sequence: CASSFRDSFQETQYF.

In regard to this clone: The same CDR3 also results from other DNA sequences found in this sample. The rearrangement links TRBV18 to TRBJ2-1, with 11 nucleotides matching TRBD2. Trimming at V came to 4 bases and at J to 4 bases, leaving 3 bases not matched to a gene. CDR3 length: 15 amino acids. Germline CDR1 and CDR2: KGHSH and LQKENI. CDR3 nucleotide sequence: TGTGCCAGCTCACTCACTAGCGGGGGATACAATGAGCAGTTCTTC. Translated, it gives CASSLTSGGYNEQFF.

The chain links TRBV6-5 to TRBJ1-2; weak D call: TRBD1 (5 bases). Germline V CDR1 and CDR2: MNHEY, SVGAGI. V lost 6 bases to trimming and J lost 4 bases, with 12 bases between them. This CDR3 has 13 amino acids. The CDR3 DNA reads as TGTGCCAGCAGGACGGGGGAAATCTATGGCTACACCTTC. Protein sequence: CASRTGEIYGYTF.

The gene calls are TRBV9 and TRBJ2-3, with no clear D. CDR1 is SGDLS and CDR2 is YYNGEE in the germline V gene. The CDR3 runs to 15 residues. Deletions cut 4 bases from V and 0 bases from J, with 12 bases between. The CDR3: CASSPQLPSTDTQYF. The CDR3 bases are TGTGCCAGCAGCCCTCAACTTCCTAGCACAGATACGCAGTATTTT.

This clone was counted a single time. The V gene is TRBV7-8, the J gene TRBJ2-1; D may be TRBD2 (6 bases). CDR3 length equals 14 residues. Germline-derived CDR1 and CDR2 are SGHVS and FQNEAQ. V was cut by 5 bases and J by 8 bases, with 16 bases left in between. The CDR3: CASSPKWEEYEQFF. Written as DNA, the CDR3 is TGTGCCAGCAGCCCTAAATGGGAGGAATATGAGCAGTTCTTC. Full variable domain (rest looked up from reference TRBV7-8 and TRBJ2-1): GAGVSQSPRYKVAKRGQDVALRCDPISGHVSLFWYQQALGQGPEFLTYFQNEAQLDKSGLPSDRFFAERPEGSVSTLKIQRTQQEDSAVYLCASSPKWEEYEQFFGPGTRLTVL.

The chain couples TRBV5-1 to TRBJ2-7, with 12 bases fitting TRBD2. In germline, CDR1 is SGHRS, CDR2 YFSETQ. V lost 4 bases, J lost 5 bases, and 7 bases stayed unmatched. There are 15 residues in the CDR3. The CDR3: CASSPWTSGNDEQYF. The CDR3 DNA is TGCGCCAGCAGCCCCTGGACTAGCGGGAACGACGAGCAGTACTTC.

V is TRBV19 and J is TRBJ2-7, with a weak D call TRBD2 (5 bases). This CDR3 is 14 amino acids long. Trimming pared 1 base from V and 5 bases from J, leaving 12 bases between. Germline assignment: CDR1 LNHDA and CDR2 SQIVND (reference sequence). The CDR3 DNA reads as TGTGCCAGTAGTATAGGAGGGAGCATCGACGAGCAGTACTTC. As protein: CASSIGGSIDEQYF.

The V call is TRBV13, the J call TRBJ2-1; 7 positions agree with TRBD2. Germline CDR1 is PRHDT and CDR2 is FYEKMQ (reference sequence). The CDR3 runs 15 residues. After removal of 2 bases from V and 5 bases from J, the junction contained 6 bases not matched to a gene. CDR3 residues: CASSLPAGIDNEQFF. The CDR3 region has the DNA TGTGCCAGCAGCTTACCAGCGGGAATCGACAATGAGCAGTTCTTC. The complete variable domain, with remaining parts taken from reference TRBV13 and TRBJ2-1, reads AAGVIQSPRHLIKEKRETATLKCYPIPRHDTVYWYQQGPGQDPQFLISFYEKMQSDKGSIPDRFSAQQFSDYHSELNMSSLELGDSALYFCASSLPAGIDNEQFFGPGTRLTVL.

With respect to this clone: The sample holds other DNA sequences that translate to the same CDR3. CDR3 bases: TGTGCCAGCAGTTACTCAGTGAACACTGAAGCTTTCTTT. It yields the protein CASSYSVNTEAFF. V gene TRBV6-5 combines with J gene TRBJ1-1; no definite D call. Looked up from germline, CDR1 is MNHEY and CDR2 is SVGAGI. V dropped 0 bases and J dropped 0 bases, with 2 bases sitting between them. The CDR3 is made up of 13 amino acids.

This clone has a single count. The chain recombines TRBV13 with TRBJ2-5; possible D gene TRBD1, 6 bases. Germline CDR1 PRHDT, CDR2 FYEKMQ (reference sequence). Trimming removed 2 bases from V and 1 base from J, with 14 bases in between. The CDR3 is 16 residues long. The CDR3 region has the DNA TGTGCCAGCAGCTTAAAGGACAGAAACGCCCAAGAGACCCAGTACTTC. Translating it yields CASSLKDRNAQETQYF.

Remarks on this clone: Other DNA sequences of this sample code for an identical CDR3. The chain links TRBV6-5 to TRBJ2-7; D possibly corresponds to TRBD2 (5 bases). Germline V gives CDR1 MNHEY, CDR2 SVGAGI. Trimming removed 2 bases from V and 3 bases from J, with 11 bases in between. CDR3 length: 14 residues. This CDR3 reads CASSYAGGGYEQYF. The CDR3 bases are TGTGCCAGCAGTTACGCAGGTGGAGGCTACGAGCAGTACTTC.

Of note for this clone: The sample holds other DNA sequences that translate to the same CDR3. This rearrangement joins TRBV18 to TRBJ2-7; no clear D. CDR3 size: 11 residues. Germline CDR1 reads KGHSH; CDR2 reads LQKENI. V was shortened by 3 bases and J by 5 bases, with 5 bases between the two germline ends. The DNA of the CDR3 is TGTGCCAGCTCACCGGCCGACGAGCAGTACTTC. Its protein product is CASSPADEQYF.

The chain combines TRBV7-2 with TRBJ2-1; D not resolved. Trimming shortened V by 1 base and J by 6 bases, and 13 bases separated the two germline ends. This CDR3 has 15 amino acids. The V gene's germline CDR1 is SGHTA and CDR2 FQGNSA. The CDR3 DNA reads TGTGCCAGCAGCTTAGGTGAAACTATGGGCAATGAGCAGTTCTTC. Its protein is CASSLGETMGNEQFF.

The J gene is TRBJ1-1, the V gene TRBV5-6; maybe TRBD1 (6 bases). V lost 0 bases, J lost 2 bases, and 11 bases lay in between. The CDR3 is 15 residues long. Germline V gene lookup returns CDR1 SGHDT and CDR2 YYEEEE. CDR3 in amino acids: CASSLGTGANTEAFF. The CDR3 bases are TGTGCCAGCAGCTTGGGAACGGGGGCAAACACTGAAGCTTTCTTT.

The table lists this clone with a count of one. The chain has TRBV5-1 and TRBJ2-7; weak D call: TRBD2 (6 bases). Germline lookup yields CDR1 SGHRS and CDR2 YFSETQ. Trimming pared 0 bases from V and 0 bases from J, leaving 13 bases between. This CDR3 is 16 amino acids long. The CDR3 region is CASSLDPSANSYEQYF. The DNA for the CDR3 is TGCGCCAGCAGCTTGGATCCTAGCGCCAACTCCTACGAGCAGTACTTC.

The CDR3 DNA sequence: TGTGCCAGCAGCTTCGGGTCTCGTGAGCAGTACTTC. Residues: CASSFGSREQYF. The chain couples TRBV7-9 to TRBJ2-7; D call uncertain. The V and J ends lost 3 bases and 7 bases respectively, with 10 bases between them. The CDR3 sequence is 12 residues long. CDR1 and CDR2 (germline): SEHNR, FQNEAQ (reference sequence).

The chain recombines TRBV10-3 with TRBJ2-2; 7 nucleotides line up with TRBD2. V lost 7 bases to trimming and J lost 2 bases; unmatched junction nucleotides: 4. Per germline, CDR1 ENHRY and CDR2 SYGVKD. The CDR3 runs 14 residues. This CDR3 is CAITGGLNTGELFF. The CDR3, as DNA: TGTGCCATCACGGGGGGACTTAACACCGGGGAGCTGTTTTTT.

This clone was counted once. The rearrangement links TRBV5-1 to TRBJ2-4, with D unclear. This CDR3 has 14 residues. CDR1 is SGHRS and CDR2 is YFSETQ in the germline V gene. V lost 2 bases, J lost 9 bases, and 15 bases lay in between. CDR3 loop: CASSLSPNPAIQYF. The DNA of the CDR3 is TGCGCCAGCAGCTTAAGTCCTAACCCGGCCATTCAGTACTTC.

The chain carries TRBV4-1 and TRBJ1-6, with a possible D match to TRBD1 (5 bases). The germline V gene has CDR1 MGHRA and CDR2 YSYEKL. Trimming cost V 0 bases and J 1 base, with 13 bases left between them. This CDR3 contains 18 residues. The CDR3 DNA follows: TGCGCCAGCAGCCAAGATATCGGGGGTCGGTCCTATAATTCACCCCTCCACTTT. Residues: CASSQDIGGRSYNSPLHF.

The V call is TRBV7-3, the J call TRBJ2-7; D remains ambiguous. The CDR3 runs 14 residues. V gave up 2 bases and J gave up 3 bases, with 11 bases separating them. Germline CDR1 is SGHTA and CDR2 is FQGTGA. The CDR3, as DNA: TGTGCCAGCAGCTTACTGCCGGGTGGCTACGAGCAGTACTTC. It yields the protein CASSLLPGGYEQYF.

CDR3 residues: CATAEVLTPNSPLHF. CDR3 sequence (DNA): TGTGCCACAGCTGAAGTTTTAACACCAAATTCACCCCTCCACTTT. V usage is TRBV2 and J usage is TRBJ1-6; D unclear. CDR3 length: 15 residues. Germline assignment: CDR1 SNHLY and CDR2 FYNNEI. Trimming removed 10 bases from V and 7 bases from J, with 20 bases in between.

The V call is TRBV13, the J call TRBJ2-7, with TRBD2 matching 12 bases. V was pared by 0 bases and J by 7 bases, with 13 bases of the junction left unmatched. Germline assignment: CDR1 PRHDT and CDR2 FYEKMQ (reference sequence). This CDR3 has 18 amino acids. For the CDR3, the DNA is TGTGCCAGCAGCTTAGGTACGGGCCTAGCGGGGGGGCCCGGGGAGCAGTACTTC. The encoded protein is CASSLGTGLAGGPGEQYF.

This sequence joins TRBV6-6 and TRBJ2-2; TRBD2 might be the D (5 bases). Looked up from germline, CDR1 is MNHNY and CDR2 is SVGAGI (reference sequence). The V end lost 2 bases, the J end lost 7 bases, and 8 bases lay between the germline ends. CDR3 size: 13 residues. The CDR3 loop is CASSYGSRGELFF. The CDR3, as DNA: TGTGCCAGCAGTTACGGGAGCCGCGGGGAGCTGTTTTTT.

The V and J genes are TRBV7-9 and TRBJ2-7; D is undetermined. Trimming cost V 2 bases and J 5 bases, with 16 bases left between them. Germline V gives CDR1 SEHNR, CDR2 FQNEAQ (reference sequence). This CDR3 is built from 15 residues. The CDR3 sequence: CASSLTDGPWDEQYF. CDR3 bases: TGTGCCAGCAGCTTAACGGACGGGCCATGGGACGAGCAGTACTTC.